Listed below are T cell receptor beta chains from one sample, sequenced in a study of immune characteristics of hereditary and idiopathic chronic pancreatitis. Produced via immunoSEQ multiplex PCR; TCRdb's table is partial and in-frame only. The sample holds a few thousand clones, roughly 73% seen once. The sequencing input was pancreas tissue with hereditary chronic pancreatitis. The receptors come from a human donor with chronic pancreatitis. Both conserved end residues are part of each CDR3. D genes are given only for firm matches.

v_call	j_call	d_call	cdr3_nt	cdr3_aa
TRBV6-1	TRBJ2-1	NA	TGTGCCAGCAGTGACACAGACTACAATGAGCAGTTCTTC	CASSDTDYNEQFF